This paragraph covers one TCR beta chain sequence. RNA was extracted and reverse transcribed into cDNA as the sequencing template. Sequenced by immunoSEQ multiplex PCR; TCRdb stores in-frame clones only, minus some. The sample contains approximately 180,000 clones, around 63% of which appear only once. The data were obtained in a study of CD8+ T cells in alopecia areata. The CDR3 totals 13 residues. Germline assignment: CDR1 SQVTM and CDR2 ANQGSEA. Trimming removed 4 bases from V and 5 bases from J, with 12 bases in between. The chain employs TRBV29-1 and TRBJ2-1; tentative D call: TRBD2 (6 bases). This sequence was found in a human donor with alopecia areata. Sequences were derived from CD4+ T cells sorted from blood, sampled at week 0. The CDR3 nucleotides read TGCAGCGTTGCGCGGGGCGGGAACAATGAGCAGTTCTTC. Protein sequence: CSVARGGNNEQFF.